Each of the 27 T cell receptor beta chains below was sequenced from the same sample in a study of lymphopenia after photon versus proton radiotherapy. Assay: immunoSEQ multiplex PCR; the TCRdb copy retains only in-frame clones and omits some. The profile shows about 160,000 clones, about 88% of them singletons. This sample comprised peripheral blood, obtained from a patient treated with photon-based radiotherapy. All receptors derive from a man in his forties or fifties with gastric cancer.

The chain joins TRBV7-6 to TRBJ2-2; D remains unclear. Trimming pared 6 bases from V and 2 bases from J, leaving 10 bases between. This CDR3 is built from 14 residues. Germline V lookup: CDR1 SGHVS, CDR2 FNYEAQ. The CDR3 DNA sequence: TGTGCCAGCAGATGGGGTCAAAACACCGGGGAGCTGTTTTTT. Translation: CASRWGQNTGELFF.

The rearrangement joins TRBV27 to TRBJ1-1; 7 bases fit TRBD1. Trimming cost V 4 bases and J 4 bases; bases outside gene matches: 3. The CDR3 sequence is 13 residues long. The germline V gene encodes CDR1 MNHEY and CDR2 SMNVEV (reference sequence). The CDR3 coding sequence is TGTGCCAGCAGTTCTTACAGGGGCACTGAAGCTTTCTTT. Translating gives CASSSYRGTEAFF.

This chain links TRBV10-3 with TRBJ1-2, with 8 bases that match TRBD1. The CDR3 runs to 16 residues. Germline V CDR1 and CDR2: ENHRY, SYGVKD. Trimming cost V 6 bases and J 1 base; bases outside gene matches: 10. CDR3 region: CAIRAAGTGDNYGYTF. The CDR3 DNA is TGTGCCATCAGAGCCGCGGGGACAGGAGATAACTATGGCTACACCTTC.

The rearrangement joins TRBV2 to TRBJ2-1; TRBD1 matches 11 bases. The CDR3 extends over 15 amino acids. After removal of 6 bases from V and 3 bases from J, the junction contained 4 bases not matched to a gene. Germline CDR1 reads SNHLY; CDR2 reads FYNNEI. Written as DNA, the CDR3 is TGTGCCAGCAGGCACGGGACAGGGGGCTACAATGAGCAGTTCTTC. It specifies CASRHGTGGYNEQFF.

V gene TRBV11-2 combines with J gene TRBJ1-4; unclear D gene. CDR1 is SGHAT, CDR2 FQNNGV, per germline. The CDR3 spans 14 residues. Trimming removed 6 bases at V and 0 bases at J, with 8 bases between. The CDR3 sequence is CASSPRTTNEKLFF. The DNA for the CDR3 is TGTGCCAGCAGTCCTCGGACAACTAATGAAAAACTGTTTTTT.

The gene calls are TRBV6-1 and TRBJ1-2, with TRBD1 identical over 7 bases. Germline V lookup: CDR1 MNHNS, CDR2 SASEGT. V gave up 6 bases and J gave up 2 bases; unmatched junction bases: 0. The CDR3 loop spans 12 amino acids. CDR3 DNA sequence: TGTGCCAGCAGACAGGGGAACTATGGCTACACCTTC. Translation: CASRQGNYGYTF.

In this sample, this clone turned up once. The genes are TRBV7-8 and TRBJ1-2, with D uncertain. This CDR3 contains 14 residues. The V gene's germline CDR1 is SGHVS and CDR2 FQNEAQ. Trimming removed 2 bases at V and 4 bases at J, with 11 bases between. For the CDR3, the DNA is TGTGCCAGCAGCTTAATGGGAGAAGGCTATGGCTACACCTTC. Translated: CASSLMGEGYGYTF.

The genes are TRBV11-2 and TRBJ2-1; TRBD2 matches at 11 bases. The CDR3 loop spans 14 amino acids. CDR1 and CDR2 from the germline V gene are SGHAT and FQNNGV. Unmatched junction bases numbered 4, after V lost 7 bases and J lost 5 bases. The DNA for the CDR3 is TGTGCCAGCACCCCGGGACTAGCGGACAATGAGCAGTTCTTC. It is translated as CASTPGLADNEQFF. Full variable domain (rest looked up from reference TRBV11-2 and TRBJ2-1): EAGVAQSPRYKIIEKRQSVAFWCNPISGHATLYWYQQILGQGPKLLIQFQNNGVVDDSQLPKDRFSAERLKGVDSTLKIQPAKLEDSAVYLCASTPGLADNEQFFGPGTRLTVL.

The rearrangement uses TRBV7-2 and TRBJ1-1, with D maybe TRBD1 (5 bases). V lost 0 bases and J 10 bases, leaving 9 bases between the germline ends. Germline CDR1 reads SGHTA; CDR2 reads FQGNSA. This CDR3 is built from 12 residues. This chain's CDR3 is CASSLALGTAFF. DNA for the CDR3: TGTGCCAGCAGCTTAGCGTTGGGGACAGCTTTCTTT.

V gene TRBV6-5 combines with J gene TRBJ1-2, with 9 bases aligning to TRBD1. CDR3 size: 14 residues. Germline V CDR1 and CDR2: MNHEY, SVGAGI. With 6 bases clipped from V and 4 bases from J, the junction kept 6 bases outside the gene matches. CDR3 in DNA: TGTGCCAGCAGGTGGCCGGGACAGGGCTATGGCTACACCTTC. This encodes CASRWPGQGYGYTF.

In this sample, this clone turned up once. This chain joins TRBV7-2 and TRBJ2-5, with TRBD2 identical over 14 bases. This CDR3 has 15 amino acids. Germline values: CDR1 SGHTA, CDR2 FQGNSA. V trimming: 5 bases; J trimming: 6 bases; junction bases outside the gene matches: 5. The CDR3 coding sequence is TGTGCCAGCAGCCCGGGACTAGCGGGAGAAAAGACCCAGTACTTC. Translating it yields CASSPGLAGEKTQYF.

This chain links TRBV2 with TRBJ2-5, with 10 bases identical to TRBD2. Unmatched junction bases numbered 7, after V lost 4 bases and J lost 5 bases. Germline assignment: CDR1 SNHLY and CDR2 FYNNEI. The CDR3 consists of 15 residues. CDR3 protein: CASSAQLAGSETQYF. In nucleotides, the CDR3 is TGTGCCAGCAGTGCGCAACTAGCGGGATCGGAGACCCAGTACTTC.

The chain combines TRBV6-5 with TRBJ2-3, with TRBD2 matching over 7 bases. J was trimmed by 6 bases and V by 0 bases; bases with no gene match: 3. Germline values: CDR1 MNHEY, CDR2 SVGAGI. This CDR3 spans 14 amino acids. CDR3 in amino acids: CASSYSAGVDTQYF. In DNA form, the CDR3 reads TGTGCCAGCAGTTACTCGGCGGGGGTGGATACGCAGTATTTT.

The chain links TRBV4-1 to TRBJ2-3, with D hard to call. This CDR3 is built from 16 residues. Germline assignment: CDR1 MGHRA and CDR2 YSYEKL. V lost 1 base, J lost 1 base, and 12 bases lay in between. The CDR3 protein is CASSQGGNWGTDTQYF. The CDR3 bases are TGCGCCAGCAGCCAAGGGGGTAACTGGGGCACAGATACGCAGTATTTT.

J is TRBJ1-4 and V is TRBV6-5; D might be TRBD1 (5 bases). V shed 4 bases and J shed 4 bases, with 10 bases lying between them. This CDR3 has 14 amino acids. Germline V gene sequence: CDR1 MNHEY, CDR2 SVGAGI. CDR3 amino acids: CASSWDGGNEKLFF. The CDR3 DNA reads TGTGCCAGCAGTTGGGACGGGGGTAATGAAAAACTGTTTTTT.

The rearrangement joins TRBV28 to TRBJ2-1, with D unclear. The germline V gene encodes CDR1 MDHEN and CDR2 SYDVKM. V lost 5 bases to trimming and J lost 5 bases, with 10 bases between them. This CDR3 is built from 13 residues. The CDR3 protein is CASSIQPNNEQFF. The DNA of the CDR3 is TGTGCCAGCAGTATTCAACCCAACAATGAGCAGTTCTTC.

The chain carries TRBV27 and TRBJ2-3; 9 bases map to TRBD1. The germline CDR1 and CDR2 sequences are MNHEY and SMNVEV (reference sequence). CDR3 size: 16 residues. J gave up 4 bases and V 0 bases, and 5 bases lay outside the gene matches. This CDR3 reads CASSLSDRGFADTQYF. The CDR3, as DNA: TGTGCCAGCAGTTTATCGGACAGGGGATTCGCAGATACGCAGTATTTT.

This CDR3 is CASSLVQRNTEAFF. In nucleotides, the CDR3 is TGTGCCAGCAGCTTGGTCCAGCGGAACACTGAAGCTTTCTTT. The chain is built from TRBV5-6 and TRBJ1-1, with unresolved D. Trimming cost V 0 bases and J 1 base, with 7 bases left between them. CDR1 is SGHDT, CDR2 YYEEEE, per germline. This CDR3 has 14 residues.

The chain uses TRBV27 and TRBJ2-4; no clear D. The V end was cut by 6 bases, the J end by 0 bases, with 9 bases between. CDR1 MNHEY and CDR2 SMNVEV come from the germline V gene (reference sequence). The CDR3 is 14 residues long. The CDR3 spells CASRGEIAKNIQYF. The CDR3 DNA is TGTGCCAGCAGAGGAGAAATAGCCAAAAACATTCAGTACTTC.

The chain carries TRBV9 and TRBJ1-5; TRBD1 agrees at 9 bases. The CDR3 has 15 amino acids. With 0 bases clipped from V and 5 bases from J, the junction kept 3 bases outside the gene matches. CDR1 is SGDLS and CDR2 is YYNGEE in the germline V gene. The CDR3: CASSVEGQGDQPQHF. Here the CDR3 DNA reads TGTGCCAGCAGCGTAGAGGGACAGGGAGATCAGCCCCAGCATTTT.

This clone was counted a single time. In the same sample, other DNA sequences code for this CDR3. The chain joins TRBV4-2 to TRBJ2-1; 10 bases map to TRBD1. J gave up 9 bases and V 5 bases, and 1 base lay outside the gene matches. Germline CDR1 LGHNA, CDR2 YNFKEQ. There are 12 residues in the CDR3. The CDR3 region is CASSGTGVEQFF. The CDR3 DNA reads TGTGCCAGCAGCGGGACAGGGGTTGAGCAGTTCTTC.

The CDR3 region has the DNA TGTGCCAGCAGCTGGGTGACAAGTTATGGCTACACCTTC. As protein: CASSWVTSYGYTF. The V and J genes are TRBV7-2 and TRBJ1-2; D ambiguous. CDR3 length: 13 amino acids. V shed 4 bases and J shed 5 bases, with 11 bases lying between them. CDR1 and CDR2 (germline): SGHTA, FQGNSA.

The chain carries TRBV5-1 and TRBJ2-1, with a possible D match to TRBD2 (5 bases). Germline values: CDR1 SGHRS, CDR2 YFSETQ. V gave up 0 bases and J gave up 7 bases, with 14 bases separating them. The CDR3 runs 15 residues. CDR3 coding DNA: TGCGCCAGCAGCTTGGGGGCCTTAGGCGGGAATGAGCAGTTCTTC. Its translation: CASSLGALGGNEQFF. The complete variable domain, with remaining parts taken from reference TRBV5-1 and TRBJ2-1, reads KAGVTQTPRYLIKTRGQQVTLSCSPISGHRSVSWYQQTPGQGLQFLFEYFSETQRNKGNFPGRFSGRQFSNSRSEMNVSTLELGDSALYLCASSLGALGGNEQFFGPGTRLTVL.

The chain uses TRBV4-1 and TRBJ2-1, with 8 bases aligning to TRBD2. The junction had 7 bases not matched to a gene; V was cut back by 1 base and J by 2 bases. The germline gives CDR1 MGHRA, CDR2 YSYEKL. The CDR3 is 17 residues long. For the CDR3, the DNA is TGCGCCAGCAGCCAAGCCCGGTCGGGGGGGACCTACAATGAGCAGTTCTTC. It translates to CASSQARSGGTYNEQFF.

The V call is TRBV18, the J call TRBJ2-7, with D maybe TRBD1 (6 bases). Germline V lookup: CDR1 KGHSH, CDR2 LQKENI. This CDR3 comprises 15 residues. V lost 3 bases and J lost 2, with 14 bases in between. CDR3 amino acids: CASSPGDTGTYEQYF. The CDR3 region has the DNA TGTGCCAGCTCACCTGGGGACACCGGAACCTACGAGCAGTACTTC.

This chain uses TRBV25-1 with TRBJ2-7; D not certain. This CDR3 comprises 12 residues. V was trimmed by 3 bases and J by 6 bases, leaving 9 bases between them. Germline assignment: CDR1 MGHDK and CDR2 SYGVNS. The CDR3 reads CASSDRFVEQYF. CDR3 coding DNA: TGTGCCAGCAGTGATCGGTTTGTCGAGCAGTACTTC.

The chain uses TRBV18 and TRBJ1-1; D unclear. V dropped 1 base and J dropped 7 bases, with 10 bases sitting between them. Germline CDR1 reads KGHSH; CDR2 reads LQKENI. The CDR3 totals 13 residues. CDR3 residues: CASSPRADGEAFF. CDR3 DNA sequence: TGTGCCAGCTCACCACGGGCCGACGGTGAAGCTTTCTTT.